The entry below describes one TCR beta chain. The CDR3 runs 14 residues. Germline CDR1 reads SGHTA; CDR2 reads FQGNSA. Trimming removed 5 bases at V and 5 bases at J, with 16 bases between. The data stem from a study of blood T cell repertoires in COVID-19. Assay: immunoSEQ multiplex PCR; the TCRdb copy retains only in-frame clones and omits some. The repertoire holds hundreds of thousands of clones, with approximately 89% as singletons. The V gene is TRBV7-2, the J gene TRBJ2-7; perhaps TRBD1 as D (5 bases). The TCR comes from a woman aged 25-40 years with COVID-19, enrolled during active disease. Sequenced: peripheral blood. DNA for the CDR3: TGTGCCAGCAGCCCAGGGCCCCGGAGCGACGAGCAGTACTTC. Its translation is CASSPGPRSDEQYF.